A selection of T cell receptor beta chains follows, all from one sample in a study of shared T cell receptors in the human thymus. Assay: immunoSEQ multiplex PCR; the TCRdb copy retains only in-frame clones and omits some. The sample has under 700,000 clones; around 78% are singletons. A further study also used this sample, focusing on human thymus T cells.

The sequencing input was thymocytes. All receptors derive from a boy younger than two with a congenital heart defect. CDR3s include the opening cysteine and the closing phenylalanine or tryptophan. Fields, in order: clone size, D gene, V gene, J gene, CDR3 protein, CDR3 DNA. The D gene is left open where the match is weak. The listing skips clone size in some rows; elsewhere it reads once, few, many or a size class.

clone size: few
D gene: TRBD1
V gene: TRBV29-1
J gene: TRBJ1-1
CDR3 protein: CSVEGQGQTEAFF
CDR3 DNA: TGCAGCGTTGAAGGACAGGGACAGACTGAAGCTTTCTTT

clone size: NA
D gene: NA
V gene: TRBV7-9
J gene: TRBJ1-4
CDR3 protein: CASSPIDRTFNEKLFF
CDR3 DNA: TGTGCCAGCAGCCCCATCGACAGGACTTTTAATGAAAAACTGTTTTTT

clone size: NA
D gene: TRBD2
V gene: TRBV5-6
J gene: TRBJ2-7
CDR3 protein: CASSLASGSYEQYF
CDR3 DNA: TGTGCCAGCAGCTTGGCTAGCGGGAGTTACGAGCAGTACTTC

clone size: NA
D gene: NA
V gene: TRBV6-5
J gene: TRBJ1-3
CDR3 protein: CASARGNTIYF
CDR3 DNA: TGTGCCAGCGCGCGGGGAAACACCATATATTTT

clone size: NA
D gene: TRBD2
V gene: TRBV18
J gene: TRBJ2-7
CDR3 protein: CASSPCGRAEYEQYF
CDR3 DNA: TGTGCCAGCTCACCTTGCGGGAGGGCCGAGTACGAGCAGTACTTC

clone size: NA
D gene: NA
V gene: TRBV27
J gene: TRBJ2-5
CDR3 protein: CASSLRLSGRQETQYF
CDR3 DNA: TGTGCCAGCAGCCTACGCCTCTCAGGCAGGCAAGAGACCCAGTACTTC

clone size: NA
D gene: TRBD1
V gene: TRBV28
J gene: TRBJ2-1
CDR3 protein: CATIQGQGTYNEQFF
CDR3 DNA: TGTGCCACCATTCAGGGACAGGGGACCTACAATGAGCAGTTCTTC

clone size: NA
D gene: TRBD1
V gene: TRBV25-1
J gene: TRBJ1-3
CDR3 protein: CASSERTGSGNTIYF
CDR3 DNA: TGTGCCAGCAGTGAACGGACAGGCTCTGGAAACACCATATATTTT

clone size: few
D gene: TRBD1
V gene: TRBV19
J gene: TRBJ1-1
CDR3 protein: CASRADRVNTEAFF
CDR3 DNA: TGTGCCAGTAGAGCGGACAGGGTGAACACTGAAGCTTTCTTT

clone size: few
D gene: TRBD1
V gene: TRBV4-1
J gene: TRBJ2-5
CDR3 protein: CASSQDGGTGVGETQYF
CDR3 DNA: TGCGCCAGCAGCCAAGATGGGGGGACAGGGGTTGGGGAGACCCAGTACTTC

clone size: NA
D gene: NA
V gene: TRBV4-2
J gene: TRBJ2-5
CDR3 protein: CASSQDRASDETQYF
CDR3 DNA: TGTGCCAGCAGCCAAGATAGGGCTAGCGATGAGACCCAGTACTTC

clone size: NA
D gene: NA
V gene: TRBV14
J gene: TRBJ1-1
CDR3 protein: CASSQGGAEAFF
CDR3 DNA: TGTGCCAGCAGCCAAGGGGGAGCTGAAGCTTTCTTT

clone size: NA
D gene: TRBD1
V gene: TRBV27
J gene: TRBJ1-1
CDR3 protein: CASSPWTGRTTEAFF
CDR3 DNA: TGTGCCAGCAGTCCATGGACAGGGAGGACCACTGAAGCTTTCTTT

clone size: NA
D gene: TRBD1
V gene: TRBV11-3
J gene: TRBJ1-5
CDR3 protein: CASSATGQGDQPQHF
CDR3 DNA: TGTGCCAGCAGTGCCACGGGACAGGGCGATCAGCCCCAGCATTTT

clone size: NA
D gene: TRBD2
V gene: TRBV10-3
J gene: TRBJ2-7
CDR3 protein: CAISESQVPAGPYEQYF
CDR3 DNA: TGTGCCATCAGTGAGTCTCAGGTTCCAGCGGGGCCATACGAGCAGTACTTC